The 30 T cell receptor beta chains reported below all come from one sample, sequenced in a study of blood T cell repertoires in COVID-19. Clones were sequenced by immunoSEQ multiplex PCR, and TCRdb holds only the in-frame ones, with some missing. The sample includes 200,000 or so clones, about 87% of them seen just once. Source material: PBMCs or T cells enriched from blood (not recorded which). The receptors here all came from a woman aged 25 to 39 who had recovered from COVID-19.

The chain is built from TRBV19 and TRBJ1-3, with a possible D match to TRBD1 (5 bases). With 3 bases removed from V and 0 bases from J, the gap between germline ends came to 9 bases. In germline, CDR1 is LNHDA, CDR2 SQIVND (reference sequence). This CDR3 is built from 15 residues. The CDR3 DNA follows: TGTGCCAGTAGTATCGACAGACACTCTGGAAACACCATATATTTT. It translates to CASSIDRHSGNTIYF.

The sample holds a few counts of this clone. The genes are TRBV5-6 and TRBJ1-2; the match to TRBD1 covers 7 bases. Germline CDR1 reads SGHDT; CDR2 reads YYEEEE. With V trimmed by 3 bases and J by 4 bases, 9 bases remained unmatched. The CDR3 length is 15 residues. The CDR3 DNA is TGTGCCAGCAGCTCAGGGGGAGCTGGCGGCTATGGCTACACCTTC. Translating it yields CASSSGGAGGYGYTF. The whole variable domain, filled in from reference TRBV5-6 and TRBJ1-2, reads DAGVTQSPTHLIKTRGQQVTLRCSPKSGHDTVSWYQQALGQGPQFIFQYYEEEERQRGNFPDRFSGHQFPNYSSELNVNALLLGDSALYLCASSSGGAGGYGYTFGSGTRLTVV.

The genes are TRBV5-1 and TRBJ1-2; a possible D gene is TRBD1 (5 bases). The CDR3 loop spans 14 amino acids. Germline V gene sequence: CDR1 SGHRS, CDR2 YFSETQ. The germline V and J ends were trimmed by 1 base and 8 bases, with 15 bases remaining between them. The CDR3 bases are TGCGCCAGCAGCTTGCGCGTCCAGGGCAAGGGCTACACCTTC. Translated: CASSLRVQGKGYTF.

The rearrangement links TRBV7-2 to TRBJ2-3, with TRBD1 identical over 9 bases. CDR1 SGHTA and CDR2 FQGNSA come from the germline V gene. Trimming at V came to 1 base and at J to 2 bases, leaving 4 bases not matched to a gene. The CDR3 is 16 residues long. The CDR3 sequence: CASSLVGTGPTDTQYF. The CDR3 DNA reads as TGTGCCAGCAGCTTAGTGGGGACAGGGCCCACAGATACGCAGTATTTT.

For the CDR3, the DNA is TGTGCCAGCAGCCCACAGATGACAGGATTTGAAGCTTTCTTT. This codes for CASSPQMTGFEAFF. V and J are TRBV3-1 (or the pseudogene TRBV3-2) and TRBJ1-1, with D maybe TRBD1 (6 bases). CDR1 LGHDT and CDR2 YNNKEL come from the germline V gene (reference sequence). Between the trimmed V and J ends, which lost 4 bases and 7 bases, there was a span of 16 bases. This CDR3 has 14 amino acids.

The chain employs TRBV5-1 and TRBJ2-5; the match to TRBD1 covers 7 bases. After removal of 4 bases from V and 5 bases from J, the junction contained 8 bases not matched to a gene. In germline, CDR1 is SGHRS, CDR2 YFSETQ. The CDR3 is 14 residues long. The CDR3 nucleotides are TGCGCCAGCAGCCCGGGTAGGGGACAGGAGACCCAGTACTTC. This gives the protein CASSPGRGQETQYF.

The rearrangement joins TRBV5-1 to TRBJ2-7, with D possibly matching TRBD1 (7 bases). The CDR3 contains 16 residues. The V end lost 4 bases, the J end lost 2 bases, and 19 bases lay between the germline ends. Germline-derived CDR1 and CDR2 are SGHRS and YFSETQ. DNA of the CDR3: TGCGCCAGCAGCCCCAGGGGGGCGGGGTCGACCTACGAGCAGTACTTC. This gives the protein CASSPRGAGSTYEQYF.

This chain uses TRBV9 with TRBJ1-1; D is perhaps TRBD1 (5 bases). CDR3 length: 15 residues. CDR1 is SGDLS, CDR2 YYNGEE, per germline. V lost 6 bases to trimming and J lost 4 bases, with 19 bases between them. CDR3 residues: CASTQSQGGSTEAFF. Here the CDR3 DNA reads TGTGCCAGCACCCAAAGTCAGGGAGGGAGCACTGAAGCTTTCTTT.

CDR3 protein: CSGPDRSPQYGNQPQHF. The CDR3 region has the DNA TGCAGCGGCCCGGACAGGTCCCCACAGTACGGCAATCAGCCCCAGCATTTT. The chain carries TRBV29-1 and TRBJ1-5; 7 bases align to TRBD1. The CDR3 loop spans 17 amino acids. With 7 bases clipped from V and 2 bases from J, the junction kept 17 bases outside the gene matches. Per the germline V gene, CDR1 is SQVTM and CDR2 is ANQGSEA.

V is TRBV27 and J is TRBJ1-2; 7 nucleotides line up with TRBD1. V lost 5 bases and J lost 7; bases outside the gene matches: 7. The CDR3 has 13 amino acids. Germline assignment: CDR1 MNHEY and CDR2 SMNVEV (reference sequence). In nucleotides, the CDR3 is TGTGCCAGCAGTAAGACAGGGCCAAGTGGCTACACCTTC. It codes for CASSKTGPSGYTF.

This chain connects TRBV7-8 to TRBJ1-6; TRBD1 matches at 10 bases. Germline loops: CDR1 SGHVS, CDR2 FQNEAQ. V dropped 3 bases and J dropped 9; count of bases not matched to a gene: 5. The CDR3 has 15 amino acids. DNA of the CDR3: TGTGCCAGCAGCTTTGGGACAGGGGCAAGTTCACCCCTCCACTTT. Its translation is CASSFGTGASSPLHF.

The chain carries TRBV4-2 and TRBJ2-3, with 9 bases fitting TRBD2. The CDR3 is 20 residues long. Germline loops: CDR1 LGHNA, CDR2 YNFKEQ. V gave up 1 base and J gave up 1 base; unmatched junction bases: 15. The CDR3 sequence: CASSQGVGRGGLRGTDTQYF. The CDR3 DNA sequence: TGTGCCAGCAGCCAAGGCGTCGGGCGGGGGGGCCTCAGGGGCACAGATACGCAGTATTTT.

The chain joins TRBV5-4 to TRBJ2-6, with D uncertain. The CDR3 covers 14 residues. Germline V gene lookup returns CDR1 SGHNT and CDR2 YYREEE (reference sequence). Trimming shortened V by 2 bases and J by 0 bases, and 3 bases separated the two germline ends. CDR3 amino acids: CASSFGSGANVLTF. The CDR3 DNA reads TGTGCCAGCAGCTTCGGCTCTGGGGCCAACGTCCTGACTTTC.

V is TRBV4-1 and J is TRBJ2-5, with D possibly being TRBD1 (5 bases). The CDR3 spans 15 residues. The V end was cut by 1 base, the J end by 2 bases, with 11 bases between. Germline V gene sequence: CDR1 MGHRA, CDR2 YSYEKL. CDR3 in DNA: TGCGCCAGCAGCCAAGCCGCGACAGCTCAAGAGACCCAGTACTTC. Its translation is CASSQAATAQETQYF.

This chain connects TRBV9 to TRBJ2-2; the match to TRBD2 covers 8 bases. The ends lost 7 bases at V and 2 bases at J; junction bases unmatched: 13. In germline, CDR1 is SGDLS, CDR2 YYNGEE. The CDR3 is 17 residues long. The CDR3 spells CASRAGLAGANTGELFF. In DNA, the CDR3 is TGTGCCAGCCGGGCAGGGCTAGCGGGTGCTAACACCGGGGAGCTGTTTTTT. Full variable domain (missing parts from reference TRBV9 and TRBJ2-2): DSGVTQTPKHLITATGQRVTLRCSPRSGDLSVYWYQQSLDQGLQFLIQYYNGEERAKGNILERFSAQQFPDLHSELNLSSLELGDSALYFCASRAGLAGANTGELFFGEGSRLTVL.

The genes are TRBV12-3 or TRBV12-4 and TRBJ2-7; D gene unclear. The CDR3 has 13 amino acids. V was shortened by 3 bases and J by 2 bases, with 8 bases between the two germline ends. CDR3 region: CASSFGHAYEQYF. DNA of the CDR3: TGTGCCAGCAGTTTTGGCCATGCCTACGAGCAGTACTTC.

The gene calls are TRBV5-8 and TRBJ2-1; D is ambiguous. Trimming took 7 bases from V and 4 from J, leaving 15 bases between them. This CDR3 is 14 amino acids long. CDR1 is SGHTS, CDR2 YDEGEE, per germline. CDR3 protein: CASLAPVRYNEQFF. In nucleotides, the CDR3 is TGTGCCAGCTTAGCCCCCGTGAGGTACAATGAGCAGTTCTTC.

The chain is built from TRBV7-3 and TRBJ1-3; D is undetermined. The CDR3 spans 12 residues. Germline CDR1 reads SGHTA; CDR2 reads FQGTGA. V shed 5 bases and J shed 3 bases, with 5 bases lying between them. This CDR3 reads CASSRDGNTIYF. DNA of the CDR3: TGTGCCAGCAGCCGGGATGGAAACACCATATATTTT.

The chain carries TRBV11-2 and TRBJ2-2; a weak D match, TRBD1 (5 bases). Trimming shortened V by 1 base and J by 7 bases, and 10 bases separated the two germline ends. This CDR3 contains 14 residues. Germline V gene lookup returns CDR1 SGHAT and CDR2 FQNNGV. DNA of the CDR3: TGTGCCAGCAGCTTAGGGGGCGGTAACGGGGAGCTGTTTTTT. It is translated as CASSLGGGNGELFF.

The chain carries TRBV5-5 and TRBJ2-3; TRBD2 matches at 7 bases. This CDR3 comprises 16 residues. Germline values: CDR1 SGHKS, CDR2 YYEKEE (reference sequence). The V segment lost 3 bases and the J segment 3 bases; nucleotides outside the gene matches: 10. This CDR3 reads CASSWGGVPGTDTQYF. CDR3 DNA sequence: TGTGCCAGCAGCTGGGGAGGGGTCCCGGGGACAGATACGCAGTATTTT.

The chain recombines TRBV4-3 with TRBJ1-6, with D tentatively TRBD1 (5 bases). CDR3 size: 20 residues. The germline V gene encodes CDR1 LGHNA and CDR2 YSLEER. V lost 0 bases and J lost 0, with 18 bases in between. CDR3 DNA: TGCGCCAGCAGCCAAGATTATGAGGGCGGGGGATCCTCCTATAATTCACCCCTCCACTTT. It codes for CASSQDYEGGGSSYNSPLHF.

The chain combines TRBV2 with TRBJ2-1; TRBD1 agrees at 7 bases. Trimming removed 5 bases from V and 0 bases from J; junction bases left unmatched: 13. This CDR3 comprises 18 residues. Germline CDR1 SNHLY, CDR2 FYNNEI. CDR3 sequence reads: CASSFSQHSGGSYNEQFF. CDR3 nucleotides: TGTGCCAGCAGTTTTAGCCAGCATTCAGGGGGCTCCTACAATGAGCAGTTCTTC.

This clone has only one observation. In DNA form, the CDR3 reads TGTGCCAGCAGTGAAGTGGCAGCTAACTATGGCTACACCTTC. Its translation: CASSEVAANYGYTF. The rearrangement uses TRBV6-1 and TRBJ1-2; D gene unclear. V was trimmed by 1 base and J by 0 bases, leaving 6 bases between them. Per germline, CDR1 MNHNS and CDR2 SASEGT. CDR3 length: 14 amino acids.

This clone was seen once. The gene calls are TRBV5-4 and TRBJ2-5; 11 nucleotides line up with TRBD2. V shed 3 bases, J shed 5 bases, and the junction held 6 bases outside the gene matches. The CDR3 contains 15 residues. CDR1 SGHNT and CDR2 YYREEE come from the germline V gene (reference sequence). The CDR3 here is CASSSNLAGGETQYF. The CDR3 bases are TGTGCCAGCAGCTCAAATCTAGCGGGGGGTGAGACCCAGTACTTC.

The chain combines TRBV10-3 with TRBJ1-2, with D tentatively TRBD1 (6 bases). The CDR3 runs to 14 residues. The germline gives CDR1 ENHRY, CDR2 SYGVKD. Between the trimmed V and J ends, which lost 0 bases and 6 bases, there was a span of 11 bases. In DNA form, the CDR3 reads TGTGCCATCAGTGAGTCCGGCGCAGGGGATGGCTACACCTTC. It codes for CAISESGAGDGYTF.

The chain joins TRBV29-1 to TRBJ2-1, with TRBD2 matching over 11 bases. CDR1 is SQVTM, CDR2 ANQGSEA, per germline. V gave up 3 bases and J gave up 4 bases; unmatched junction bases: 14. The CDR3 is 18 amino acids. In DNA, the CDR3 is TGCAGCGTTGAGCAGGGAAGAGCTAGCGGGGGGAATTACAATGAGCAGTTCTTC. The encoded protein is CSVEQGRASGGNYNEQFF.

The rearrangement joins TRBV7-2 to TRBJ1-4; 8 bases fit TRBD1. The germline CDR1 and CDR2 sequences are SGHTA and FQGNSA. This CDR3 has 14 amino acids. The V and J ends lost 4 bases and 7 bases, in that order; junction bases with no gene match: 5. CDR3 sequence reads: CASSSRTGSEKLFF. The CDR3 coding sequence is TGTGCCAGCAGCTCACGGACAGGGTCTGAAAAACTGTTTTTT.

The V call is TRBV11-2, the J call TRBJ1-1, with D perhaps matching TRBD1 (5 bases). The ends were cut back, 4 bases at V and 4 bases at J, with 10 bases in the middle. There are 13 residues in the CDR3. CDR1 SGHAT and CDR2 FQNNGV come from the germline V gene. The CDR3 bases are TGTGCCAGCAGCTCCCGACAGTTCACTGAAGCTTTCTTT. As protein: CASSSRQFTEAFF.

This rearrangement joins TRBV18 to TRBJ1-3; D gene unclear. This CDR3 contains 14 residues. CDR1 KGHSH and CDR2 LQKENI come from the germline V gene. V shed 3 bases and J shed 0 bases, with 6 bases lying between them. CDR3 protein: CASSPGNSGNTIYF. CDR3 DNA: TGTGCCAGCTCACCCGGGAACTCTGGAAACACCATATATTTT.

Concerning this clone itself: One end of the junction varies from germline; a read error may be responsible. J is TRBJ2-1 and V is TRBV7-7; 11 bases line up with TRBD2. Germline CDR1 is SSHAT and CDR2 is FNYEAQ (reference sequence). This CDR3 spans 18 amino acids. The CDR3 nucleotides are TGTGCTAGCAGCCCCACGGGCCTAGCGGGGGGCCTCTACAATGAGCAGTTCTTC. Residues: CASSPTGLAGGLYNEQFF.